This TCR beta chain was observed in a study of cytomegalovirus exposure and HLA in healthy donors. Overall study findings and caveats: Differences between HLA loci emerged in a later analysis of TCR association rates, with DRB1 most and HLA-C fewest. Some public TCRs appeared in many individuals, while most sequences were rare. An analysis was carried out later, and it reportedly showed fewer N-insertions in an Asian-associated ancestry cluster than the roughly 670-donor mean.

As to this clone: Its antigen is not identified.

With 60 Vbeta and 13 Jbeta primers, the PCR was carried out. Produced via immunoSEQ multiplex PCR; TCRdb's table is partial and in-frame only. Of 150,000 to 200,000 clones listed, more than 65% are singletons. Germline-derived CDR1 and CDR2 are SGHRS and YFSETQ. The trim removed 2 bases at V and 6 bases at J, leaving 7 bases unmatched. The CDR3 spans 14 residues. Sequencing used PBMCs. This clonotype was obtained from a man between 18 and 29 years old in good health and CMV-seropositive. V and J are TRBV5-1 and TRBJ1-2; 7 nucleotides align to TRBD1. CDR3 coding DNA: TGCGCCAGCAGCTTTTTACAGGGGTTGGATGGCTACACCTTC. Protein sequence: CASSFLQGLDGYTF.